This T cell receptor beta chain was identified during a study of neurological immune-mediated disorders. cDNA synthesis was performed by 5'RACE with 10-nucleotide random UMIs. In TCRdb, the 5' RACE reads were re-called with MiXCR into one record per CDR3 protein. The table has about 58,000 distinct CDR3 sequences, roughly 4% seen once. The study's findings and limits: In HTLV-1-associated myelopathy, TCR clonal expansion was greatest, and in multiple sclerosis it was least, below healthy controls. There was no clinical or MRI feature that was associated with the multiple sclerosis repertoire cluster. None of the CDR3 amino acid sequences of expanded clones recurred across subjects, suggesting private repertoires in all groups.

This clonotype was recorded many times. Its antigen is currently unknown. The CDR3 loop spans 16 amino acids. V shed 1 base and J shed 2 bases, with 15 bases lying between them. Germline V gene data show CDR1 as SEHNR and CDR2 as FQNEAQ (reference sequence). The V call is TRBV7-9, the J call TRBJ2-7; D call uncertain. Sequencing used PBMCs. The receptor's source is a man younger than 40 with multiple sclerosis. The CDR3 is CASSLEVVGSTYEQYF. In nucleotides, the CDR3 is TGTGCCAGCAGCTTAGAAGTTGTGGGGTCGACCTACGAGCAGTACTTC.